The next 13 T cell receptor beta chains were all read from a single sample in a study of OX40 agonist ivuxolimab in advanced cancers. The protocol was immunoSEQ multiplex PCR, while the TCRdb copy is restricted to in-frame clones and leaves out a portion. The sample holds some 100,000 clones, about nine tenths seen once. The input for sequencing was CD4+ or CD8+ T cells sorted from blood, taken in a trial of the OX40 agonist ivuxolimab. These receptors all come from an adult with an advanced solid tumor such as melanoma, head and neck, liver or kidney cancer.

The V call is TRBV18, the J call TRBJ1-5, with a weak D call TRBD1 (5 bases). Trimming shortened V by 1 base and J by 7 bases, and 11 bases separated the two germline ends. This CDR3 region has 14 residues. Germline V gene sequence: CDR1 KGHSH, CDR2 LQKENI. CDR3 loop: CASSPQGKLQPQHF. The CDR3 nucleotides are TGTGCCAGCTCACCACAGGGGAAACTACAGCCCCAGCATTTT.

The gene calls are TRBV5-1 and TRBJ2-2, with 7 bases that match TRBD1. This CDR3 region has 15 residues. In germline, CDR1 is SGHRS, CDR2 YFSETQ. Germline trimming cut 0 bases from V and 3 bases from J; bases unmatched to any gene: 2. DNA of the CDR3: TGCGCCAGCAGCTTGGACAGGGGCCACACCGGGGAGCTGTTTTTT. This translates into CASSLDRGHTGELFF.

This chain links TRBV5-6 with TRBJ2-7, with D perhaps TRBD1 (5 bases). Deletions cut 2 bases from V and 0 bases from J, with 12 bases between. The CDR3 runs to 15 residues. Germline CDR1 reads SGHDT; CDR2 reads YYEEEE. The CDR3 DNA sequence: TGTGCCAGCAGCTTCCCAGGGTGGGACTCCTACGAGCAGTACTTC. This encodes CASSFPGWDSYEQYF.

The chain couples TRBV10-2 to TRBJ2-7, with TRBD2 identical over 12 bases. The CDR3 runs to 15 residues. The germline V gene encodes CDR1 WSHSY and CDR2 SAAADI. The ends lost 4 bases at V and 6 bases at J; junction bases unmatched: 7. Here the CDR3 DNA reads TGCGCCAGCAGTGCTTCTAGCGGGAGGGCCAGCGAGCAGTACTTC. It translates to CASSASSGRASEQYF.

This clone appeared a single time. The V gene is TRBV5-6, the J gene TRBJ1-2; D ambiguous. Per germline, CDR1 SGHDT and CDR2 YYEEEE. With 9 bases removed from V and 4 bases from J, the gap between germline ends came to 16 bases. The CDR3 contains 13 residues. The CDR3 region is CATAREPGYGYTF. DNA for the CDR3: TGTGCCACAGCGCGGGAGCCGGGCTATGGCTACACCTTC.

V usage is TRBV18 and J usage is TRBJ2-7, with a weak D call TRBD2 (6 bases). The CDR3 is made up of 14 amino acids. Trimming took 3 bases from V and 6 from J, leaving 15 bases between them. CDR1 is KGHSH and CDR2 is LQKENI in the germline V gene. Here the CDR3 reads CASSPLFGGSEQYF. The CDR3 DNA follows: TGTGCCAGCTCACCCCTCTTCGGGGGTAGCGAGCAGTACTTC.

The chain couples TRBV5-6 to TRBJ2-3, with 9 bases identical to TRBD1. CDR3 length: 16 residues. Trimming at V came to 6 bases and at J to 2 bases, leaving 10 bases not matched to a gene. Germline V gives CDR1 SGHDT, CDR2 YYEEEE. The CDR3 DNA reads TGTGCCAGCATGATCACCGGGACAGGGAACACAGATACGCAGTATTTT. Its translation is CASMITGTGNTDTQYF.

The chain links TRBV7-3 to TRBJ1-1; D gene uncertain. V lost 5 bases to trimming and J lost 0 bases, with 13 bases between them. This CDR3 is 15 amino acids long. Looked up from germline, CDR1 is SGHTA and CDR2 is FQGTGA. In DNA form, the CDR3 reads TGTGCCAGCAGCCTTTGTTTTTCGGTGAACACTGAAGCTTTCTTT. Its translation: CASSLCFSVNTEAFF.

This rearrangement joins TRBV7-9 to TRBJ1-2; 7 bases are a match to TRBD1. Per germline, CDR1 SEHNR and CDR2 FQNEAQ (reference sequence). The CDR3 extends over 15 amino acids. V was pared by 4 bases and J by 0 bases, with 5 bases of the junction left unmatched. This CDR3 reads CASSSRQGSNYGYTF. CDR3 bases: TGTGCCAGCAGCTCAAGACAGGGATCTAACTATGGCTACACCTTC.

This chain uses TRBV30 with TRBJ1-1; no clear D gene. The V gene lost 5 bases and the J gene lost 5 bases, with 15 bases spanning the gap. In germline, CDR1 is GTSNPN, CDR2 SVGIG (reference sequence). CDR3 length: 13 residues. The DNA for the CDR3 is TGTGCCTGGGTCCCGGGCGGGGTGACTGAAGCTTTCTTT. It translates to CAWVPGGVTEAFF. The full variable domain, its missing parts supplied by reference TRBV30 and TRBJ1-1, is SQTIHQWPATLVQPVGSPLSLECTVEGTSNPNLYWYRQAAGRGLQLLFYSVGIGQISSEVPQNLSASRPQDRQFILSSKKLLLSDSGFYLCAWVPGGVTEAFFGQGTRLTVV.

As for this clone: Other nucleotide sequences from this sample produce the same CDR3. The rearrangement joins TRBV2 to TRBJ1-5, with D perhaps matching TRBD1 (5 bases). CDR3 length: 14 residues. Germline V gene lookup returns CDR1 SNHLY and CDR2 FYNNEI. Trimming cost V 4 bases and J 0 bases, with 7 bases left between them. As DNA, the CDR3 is TGTGCCAGCAGTGGGGGGTATAGCAATCAGCCCCAGCATTTT. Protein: CASSGGYSNQPQHF. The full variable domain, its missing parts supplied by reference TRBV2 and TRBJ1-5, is EPEVTQTPSHQVTQMGQEVILRCVPISNHLYFYWYRQILGQKVEFLVSFYNNEISEKSEIFDDQFSVERPDGSNFTLKIRSTKLEDSAMYFCASSGGYSNQPQHFGDGTRLSIL.

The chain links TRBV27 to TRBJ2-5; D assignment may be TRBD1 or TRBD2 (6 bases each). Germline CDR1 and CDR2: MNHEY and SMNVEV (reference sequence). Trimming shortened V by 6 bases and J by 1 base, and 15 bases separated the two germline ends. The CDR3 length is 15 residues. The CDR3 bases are TGTGCCAGCAGCTTTCGCGGGACAAGCCAAGAGACCCAGTACTTC. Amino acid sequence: CASSFRGTSQETQYF.

CDR3 bases: TGTGCCAGCAGCCACGTCGGGAGCGATAACGGCGGGGAGCTGTTTTTT. Translating it yields CASSHVGSDNGGELFF. The chain carries TRBV4-2 and TRBJ2-2, with a weak D call TRBD2 (6 bases). This CDR3 spans 16 amino acids. Germline V gene data show CDR1 as LGHNA and CDR2 as YNFKEQ. The ends were cut back, 3 bases at V and 7 bases at J, with 18 bases in the middle.